This T cell receptor (beta chain) was recovered during a study of T cell responses to AZD1222 COVID-19 vaccine. Libraries were prepared by immunoSEQ multiplex PCR; TCRdb keeps only in-frame clonotypes and omits some of them. The data contain some 120,000 clones, over 75% of them singletons. The CDR3 consists of 13 residues. Trimming shortened V by 3 bases and J by 5 bases, and 11 bases separated the two germline ends. The germline CDR1 and CDR2 sequences are DFQATT and SNEGSKA (reference sequence). This clonotype was sampled from an adult in good health. The chain has TRBV20-1 and TRBJ1-5; D gene ambiguous. The sequencing used peripheral blood, collected on day 0 of MenACWY control vaccination. This CDR3 is CSASEDRDQPQHF. DNA of the CDR3: TGCAGTGCTAGTGAGGACCGGGATCAGCCCCAGCATTTT.